The source of this T cell receptor (beta chain) is a study of blood T cell repertoires in COVID-19. At the level of the study: Sites in the United States, Italy and Spain provided acute and convalescent COVID-19 samples. Nucleic acid was either cDNA or gDNA, and it came from T cells, B-cell-depleted T cells, or PBMCs.

Germline assignment: CDR1 SGHDN and CDR2 FVKESK. Germline trimming cut 4 bases from V and 5 bases from J; bases unmatched to any gene: 11. This CDR3 has 15 residues. In the original analysis: Amplification of reference gene primers was used by the study to estimate nucleated cell counts. Generated by immunoSEQ multiplex PCR, the TCRdb table keeps only in-frame clones and is missing some. The V and J calls and clone size come from that table; D and trimming were worked out from the DNA. Among roughly 200,000 clones listed, about 85% were seen once. This clone was found a few times. Sequencing was carried out using peripheral blood. The clonotype was recovered from a woman of 80 years or more with acute or convalescent COVID-19. The chain carries TRBV14 and TRBJ2-7; TRBD1 agrees at 7 bases. The CDR3 loop is CASSRTGQLVNEQYF. The CDR3 DNA follows: TGTGCCAGCAGCCGCACGGGACAGCTCGTCAACGAGCAGTACTTC.